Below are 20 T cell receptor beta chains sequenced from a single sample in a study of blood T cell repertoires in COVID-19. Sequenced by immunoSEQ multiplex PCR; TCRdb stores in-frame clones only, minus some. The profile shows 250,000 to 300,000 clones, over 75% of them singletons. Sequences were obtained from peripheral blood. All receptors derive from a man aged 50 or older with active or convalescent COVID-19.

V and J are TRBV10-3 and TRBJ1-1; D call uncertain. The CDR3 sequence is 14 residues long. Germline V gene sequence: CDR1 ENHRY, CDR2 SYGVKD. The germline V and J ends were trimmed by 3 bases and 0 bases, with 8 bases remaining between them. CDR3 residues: CAISDRSMNTEAFF. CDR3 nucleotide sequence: TGTGCCATCAGTGATAGGAGCATGAACACTGAAGCTTTCTTT.

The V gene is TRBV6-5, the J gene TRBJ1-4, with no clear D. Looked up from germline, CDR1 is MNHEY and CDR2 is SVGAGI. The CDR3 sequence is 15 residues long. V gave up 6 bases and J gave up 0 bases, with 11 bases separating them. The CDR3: CASRVNRATNEKLFF. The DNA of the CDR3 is TGTGCCAGCAGAGTTAACAGAGCAACTAATGAAAAACTGTTTTTT.

The CDR3 here is CASSLGWVAGLYEQYF. The CDR3 DNA is TGTGCCAGCAGCTTAGGGTGGGTAGCGGGACTATACGAGCAGTACTTC. The rearrangement links TRBV5-6 to TRBJ2-7; TRBD2 matches 8 bases. From germline, CDR1 is SGHDT and CDR2 YYEEEE. CDR3 length: 16 amino acids. V dropped 2 bases and J dropped 4; count of bases not matched to a gene: 11.

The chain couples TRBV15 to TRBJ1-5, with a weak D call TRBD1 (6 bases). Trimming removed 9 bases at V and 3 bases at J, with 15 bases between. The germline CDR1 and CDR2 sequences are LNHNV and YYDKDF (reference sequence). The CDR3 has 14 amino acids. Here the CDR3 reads CATRQASHNQPQHF. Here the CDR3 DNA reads TGTGCCACACGACAGGCGTCCCACAATCAGCCCCAGCATTTT.

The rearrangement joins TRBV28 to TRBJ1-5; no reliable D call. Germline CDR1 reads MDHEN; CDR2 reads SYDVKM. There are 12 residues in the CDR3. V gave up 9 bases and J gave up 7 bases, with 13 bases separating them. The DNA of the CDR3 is TGTGCCAGTGCGACTTTCCCCCAGCCCCAGCATTTT. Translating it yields CASATFPQPQHF.

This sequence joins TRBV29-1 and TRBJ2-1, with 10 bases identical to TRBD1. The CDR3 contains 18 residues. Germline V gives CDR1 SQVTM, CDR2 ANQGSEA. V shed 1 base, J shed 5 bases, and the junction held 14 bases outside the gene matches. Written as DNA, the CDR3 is TGCAGCGTTGAAGGAATTCAAGGGGACAGGGGATTTGACAATGAGCAGTTCTTC. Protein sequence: CSVEGIQGDRGFDNEQFF.

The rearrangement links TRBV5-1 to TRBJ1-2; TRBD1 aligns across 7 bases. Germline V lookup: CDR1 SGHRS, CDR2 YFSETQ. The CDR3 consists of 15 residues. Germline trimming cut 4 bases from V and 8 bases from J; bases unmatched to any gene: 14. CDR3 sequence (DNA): TGCGCCAGCAGCAGGCTTCGGGACAGTTTTATGGGCTACACCTTC. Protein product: CASSRLRDSFMGYTF.

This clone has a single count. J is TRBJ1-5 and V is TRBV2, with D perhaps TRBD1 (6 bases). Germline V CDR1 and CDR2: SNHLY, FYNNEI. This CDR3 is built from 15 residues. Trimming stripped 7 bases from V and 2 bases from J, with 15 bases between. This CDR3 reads CASTRGAEGNQPQHF. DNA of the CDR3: TGTGCCAGCACCCGGGGGGCGGAAGGCAATCAGCCCCAGCATTTT.

CDR3 sequence reads: CASSQEYIQGADYGYTF. Here the CDR3 DNA reads TGTGCCAGCAGCCAGGAATACATACAGGGGGCTGACTATGGCTACACCTTC. V usage is TRBV4-2 and J usage is TRBJ1-2, with 9 bases that match TRBD1. Germline CDR1 is LGHNA and CDR2 is YNFKEQ. The CDR3 covers 17 residues. V trimming: 3 bases; J trimming: 3 bases; junction bases outside the gene matches: 11.

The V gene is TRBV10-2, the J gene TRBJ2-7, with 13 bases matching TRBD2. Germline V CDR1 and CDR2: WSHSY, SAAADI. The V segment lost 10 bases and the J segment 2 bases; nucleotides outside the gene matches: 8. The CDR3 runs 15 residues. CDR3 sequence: CATKTGTSGTYEQYF. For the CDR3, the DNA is TGCGCCACCAAGACCGGGACTAGCGGGACCTACGAGCAGTACTTC.

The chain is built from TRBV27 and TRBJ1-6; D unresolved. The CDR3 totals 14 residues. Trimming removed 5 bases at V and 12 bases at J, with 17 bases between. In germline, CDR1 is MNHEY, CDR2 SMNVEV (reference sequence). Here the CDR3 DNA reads TGTGCCAGCAGTCTCAGAGGGCGATTTGAACCCCTCCACTTT. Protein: CASSLRGRFEPLHF.

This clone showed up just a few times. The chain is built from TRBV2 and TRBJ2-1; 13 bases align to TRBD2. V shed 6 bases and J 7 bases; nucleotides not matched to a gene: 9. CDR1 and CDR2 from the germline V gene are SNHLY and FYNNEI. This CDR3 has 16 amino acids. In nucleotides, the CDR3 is TGTGCCAGCAGAAGAGGGACTAGCGGGATTCTTAATGAGCAGTTCTTC. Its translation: CASRRGTSGILNEQFF.

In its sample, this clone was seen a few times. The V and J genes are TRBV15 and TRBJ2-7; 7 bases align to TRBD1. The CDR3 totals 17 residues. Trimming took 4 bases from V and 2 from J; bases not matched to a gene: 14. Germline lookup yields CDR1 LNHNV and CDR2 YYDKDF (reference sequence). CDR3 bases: TGTGCCACCAGCACATATCCTAGGGGGACAGCCCCCTACGAGCAGTACTTC. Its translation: CATSTYPRGTAPYEQYF.

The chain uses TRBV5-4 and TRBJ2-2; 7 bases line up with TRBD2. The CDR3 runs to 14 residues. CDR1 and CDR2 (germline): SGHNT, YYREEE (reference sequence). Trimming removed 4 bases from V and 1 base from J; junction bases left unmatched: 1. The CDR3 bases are TGTGCCAGCAGCCTAGCGGTGAACACCGGGGAGCTGTTTTTT. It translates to CASSLAVNTGELFF. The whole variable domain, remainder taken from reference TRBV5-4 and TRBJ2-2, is ETGVTQSPTHLIKTRGQQVTLRCSSQSGHNTVSWYQQALGQGPQFIFQYYREEENGRGNFPPRFSGLQFPNYSSELNVNALELDDSALYLCASSLAVNTGELFFGEGSRLTVL.

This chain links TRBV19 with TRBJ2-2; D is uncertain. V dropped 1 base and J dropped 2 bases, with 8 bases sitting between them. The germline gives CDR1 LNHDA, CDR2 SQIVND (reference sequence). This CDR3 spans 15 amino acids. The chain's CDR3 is CASSIVGSNTGELFF. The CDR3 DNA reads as TGTGCCAGTAGTATAGTTGGCAGTAACACCGGGGAGCTGTTTTTT.

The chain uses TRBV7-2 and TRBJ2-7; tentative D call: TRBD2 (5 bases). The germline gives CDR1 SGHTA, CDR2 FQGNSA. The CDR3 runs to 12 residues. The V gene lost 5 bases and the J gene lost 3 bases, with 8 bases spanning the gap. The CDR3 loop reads CASSRDLYEQYF. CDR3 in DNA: TGTGCCAGCAGCCGGGATCTCTACGAGCAGTACTTC.

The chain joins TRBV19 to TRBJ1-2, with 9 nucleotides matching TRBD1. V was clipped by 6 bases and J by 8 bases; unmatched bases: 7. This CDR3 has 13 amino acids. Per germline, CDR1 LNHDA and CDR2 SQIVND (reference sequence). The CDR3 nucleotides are TGTGCCAGTAGCGGACAGGGGATAGAGGGCTACACCTTC. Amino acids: CASSGQGIEGYTF. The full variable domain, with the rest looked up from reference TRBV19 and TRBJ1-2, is DGGITQSPKYLFRKEGQNVTLSCEQNLNHDAMYWYRQDPGQGLRLIYYSQIVNDFQKGDIAEGYSVSREKKESFPLTVTSAQKNPTAFYLCASSGQGIEGYTFGSGTRLTVV.

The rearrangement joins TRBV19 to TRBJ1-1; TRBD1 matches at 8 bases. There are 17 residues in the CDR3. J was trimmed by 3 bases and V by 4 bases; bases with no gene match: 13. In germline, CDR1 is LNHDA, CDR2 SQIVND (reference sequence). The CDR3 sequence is CASSTDRQGWAYTEAFF. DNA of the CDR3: TGTGCCAGTAGTACAGACCGACAGGGGTGGGCCTACACTGAAGCTTTCTTT.

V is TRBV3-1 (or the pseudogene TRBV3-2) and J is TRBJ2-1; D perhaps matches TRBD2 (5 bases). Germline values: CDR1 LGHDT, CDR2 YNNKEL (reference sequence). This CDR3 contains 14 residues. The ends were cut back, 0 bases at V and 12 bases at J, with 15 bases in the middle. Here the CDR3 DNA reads TGTGCCAGCAGCCAAGATTTGATGGCGGGCGGGCAGTTCTTC. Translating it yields CASSQDLMAGGQFF.

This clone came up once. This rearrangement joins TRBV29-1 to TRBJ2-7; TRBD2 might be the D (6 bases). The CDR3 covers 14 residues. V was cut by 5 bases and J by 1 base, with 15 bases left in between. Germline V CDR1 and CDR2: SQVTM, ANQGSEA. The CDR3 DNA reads TGCAGCGTTACTACTAGCAGGATTTCCTACGAGCAGTACTTC. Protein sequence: CSVTTSRISYEQYF.